This T cell receptor beta chain was documented in a study of blood T cell repertoires in COVID-19. Overall study: Nucleic acid was either cDNA or gDNA, and it came from T cells, B-cell-depleted T cells, or PBMCs.

As handled by the study authors: Using reference gene primer amplification, nucleated cell counts were estimated. TCRdb's copy holds only in-frame clones and misses some; the assay was immunoSEQ multiplex PCR. V and J calls and clone size are as listed in that table; D and trimming were resolved from the DNA. This repertoire shows 130,000 or so clones, about 87% found once; its top ten account for over 9.5%. V lost 0 bases, J lost 4 bases, and 10 bases lay in between. The CDR3 consists of 15 residues. Germline V gene data show CDR1 as SGHVS and CDR2 as FNYEAQ. The rearrangement links TRBV7-6 to TRBJ1-5; D is possibly TRBD1 (6 bases). The sequence was collected from a man aged 55 to 70 with active or convalescent COVID-19. Source material: peripheral blood. CDR3 in DNA: TGTGCCAGCAGCTTAGCGACAGGTGTAAATCAGCCCCAGCATTTT. Translating gives CASSLATGVNQPQHF.